Sequencing of this TCR beta chain was carried out in a study of OX40 agonist ivuxolimab in advanced cancers. About the investigation overall: Ivuxolimab was a fully human IgG2 agonistic monoclonal antibody targeting the costimulatory receptor OX40 (CD134). The dose-escalation cohort was 82.7% male with a mean age of 60 years, ranging from 23 to 79. Patients were allowed to have had prior anti-PD-1, anti-PD-L1 or anti-CTLA-4 therapy, and less than 45% of the dose-escalation patients had previously received checkpoint inhibitors. The purpose of peripheral TCRbeta sequencing was to test whether ivuxolimab changed TCR sequence diversity and led to clonal T-cell expansion. Partial responses were achieved by three dose-escalation patients, of whom one had hepatocellular carcinoma and two had cutaneous melanoma. Among the roughly 52 dose-escalation patients, about 20 had hepatocellular carcinoma, 15 or so melanoma, 9 renal cell carcinoma and 9 head and neck cancer. The paper reports the monotherapy dose-escalation portion (N = 52 patients) of the phase I ivuxolimab trial. Intravenous ivuxolimab was administered to patients every 2 weeks at six dose levels: 0.01, 0.1, 0.3, 1.5, 3 and 10 mg/kg.

What the work shows at the level of the full study, not this receptor alone: The antigen specificity of the peripheral T cells that underwent clonal expansion was not determined. Low levels of normalized T-cell clonal expansion were also shown by some nonresponding patients. At doses of 0.1 to 3.0 mg/kg, clonal expansion of both CD4+ and CD8+ T cells in blood was seen between baseline and week 6. After ivuxolimab, more expanded clones were found on average in CD8+ T cells than in CD4+ T cells. In the 0.1-3.0 mg/kg groups, partial responders had among the lowest normalized peripheral clonal expansion, particularly in CD8+ T cells.

Note on this clone: It lacks a known antigen. No clone much larger than this one lies a single base away; base qualities are absent.

For sequencing of the TCRbeta CDR3 region, genomic DNA was extracted from the sorted cells. The immunoSEQ Assay was used to sequence the TCRbeta CDR3 regions. TCRdb holds this immuneACCESS table with in-frame rearrangements only. Some clones are missing; in checked studies, unresolved V genes explain under half, and the rest has no known cause. In all, the sample holds under 150,000 clones, and roughly 91% of those were seen once. Over 0.8% of the sample is held by the ten biggest clonotypes. The CDR3 spans 15 residues, from the cysteine through the phenylalanine. The retained sequence is limited to the CDR3, 45 bases, with the frame set at the first base. The junction carries 12 bases between V and J, which are trimmed by 1 base and 3 bases respectively. The CDR1 and CDR2 encoded by the germline V gene are KGHSH and LQKENI. The trial excluded patients who had a history of autoimmune disease or who were on systemic immunosuppression. Peripheral blood for TCR sequencing was drawn from every dose cohort at baseline, at cycle 4 day 1 and at cycle 7 day 1. The samples were taken from a phase I, first-in-human, multicenter, open-label dose-escalation trial of ivuxolimab. The trial enrolled adults with locally advanced or metastatic head and neck squamous cell, hepatocellular, melanoma or renal cell carcinoma. Before TCR sequencing, CD4+ and CD8+ T cells were separately sorted from peripheral blood.

Sequenced material: CD4+ or CD8+ T cells sorted from blood, taken in a trial of the OX40 agonist ivuxolimab. This receptor was taken from an adult with an advanced solid tumor such as melanoma, head and neck, liver or kidney cancer. The rearranged chain carries TRBV18 and TRBJ1-2, with TRBD1 tentatively as D gene (6 bases match). The CDR3 has the sequence CASSPLSRGDYGYTF. The DNA sequence is given as TGTGCCAGCTCACCACTCTCCAGGGGTGACTATGGCTACACCTTC.